This TCR beta chain was recorded in a study of OX40 agonist ivuxolimab in advanced cancers. Study-level background: The costimulatory receptor OX40 (CD134) was targeted by ivuxolimab, a fully human IgG2 agonistic monoclonal antibody. Intravenous ivuxolimab was administered to patients every 2 weeks at six dose levels: 0.01, 0.1, 0.3, 1.5, 3 and 10 mg/kg. Among the roughly 50 dose-escalation patients, some 20 had hepatocellular carcinoma, approximately 15 melanoma, 9 renal cell carcinoma and 9 head and neck cancer. In the dose-escalation cohort, 82.7% of patients were male, and the mean age was approximately 64 years, with a range of about 23 to 90. Prior anti-PD-1, anti-PD-L1 or anti-CTLA-4 therapy was permitted, and checkpoint inhibitors had been received by under 50% of dose-escalation patients. Three dose-escalation patients achieved partial responses, one with hepatocellular carcinoma and two with cutaneous melanoma. Peripheral TCRbeta sequencing was intended to test whether TCR sequence diversity was altered and clonal T-cell expansion was caused by ivuxolimab. The paper describes the monotherapy dose-escalation part (N = 52 patients) of the phase I trial of ivuxolimab. Points the paper makes about the study in general: Low levels of normalized T-cell clonal expansion were also shown by some nonresponding patients. In the 0.1-3.0 mg/kg groups, partial responders were among the patients with the lowest normalized peripheral clonal expansion, particularly in CD8+ T cells. Antigen specificity was not determined for the clonally expanded peripheral T cells. At doses from 0.1 to 3.0 mg/kg, clonal expansion was seen in both CD4+ and CD8+ blood T cells between baseline and week 6. After ivuxolimab, CD8+ T cells had more expanded clones than CD4+ T cells on average.

Genomic DNA was isolated from the sorted cells so that the TCRbeta CDR3 region could be sequenced. The immunoSEQ Assay was used to sequence the TCRbeta CDR3 regions. TCRdb obtained this table from immuneACCESS and retained in-frame rearrangements with V and J assigned. These tables miss some clones; where compared with another copy, unresolved V genes account for less than half of the shortfall, and the remainder is unexplained. This sample has tens of thousands of clones in its table, and approximately 94% of those were observed once. The top ten clonotypes cover less than 15% of the sample. The trial excluded patients who had a history of autoimmune disease or who were on systemic immunosuppression. Peripheral blood for TCR sequencing was collected from all dose cohorts at baseline, on cycle 4 day 1, and on cycle 7 day 1. The samples were drawn from a first-in-human, open-label, multicenter phase I dose-escalation trial of ivuxolimab. Adults with locally advanced or metastatic melanoma, renal cell, hepatocellular, or head and neck squamous cell carcinoma were enrolled in the trial. Before TCR sequencing, CD4+ T cells and CD8+ T cells were sorted from peripheral blood as separate populations.

V loses 4 bases at its end and J loses 9 bases; junction bases beyond the gene matches: 8. Reading the germline V gene (reference sequence) gives CDR1 MNHEY and CDR2 SMNVEV. Spanning cysteine to phenylalanine, the CDR3 consists of 13 amino acids. Only the CDR3 DNA is retained, 39 bases long and in frame from the first base. A remark on this clone: Which antigen it targets is not known. No base quality values were provided; no much bigger clone lies one nucleotide off.

The sequence was collected from an adult with an advanced solid tumor such as melanoma, head and neck, liver or kidney cancer. The sequencing here drew on CD4+ or CD8+ T cells sorted from blood, taken in a trial of the OX40 agonist ivuxolimab. The chain is assembled from TRBV27 and TRBJ1-1, and TRBD1 aligns with 7 junction nucleotides. The nucleotide sequence reads as follows: TGTGCCAGCAGTTCCACGTCCAGGGGGAAAGCTTTCTTT. Translated, this is CASSSTSRGKAFF.